A selection of T cell receptor beta chains follows, all from one sample in a study of CD8+CD57+ T cells in acquired aplastic anemia. Via MiXCR, TCRdb re-called the reads, giving one row per CDR3 protein. This table holds about 150,000 distinct CDR3 sequences, approximately 52% found once. The sequenced sample was sorted CD4+, CD8+, or CD8+CD57+ T cells (not recorded which) from PBMCs. Receptor source: a human donor with aplastic anemia. CDR3s include the opening cysteine and the closing phenylalanine or tryptophan. The D gene is left open where the match is weak. Part of the rows lack a size; the others show once, few, many or a class for expanded clones.

TRBV9,TRBJ2-7,.,.,TGTGCCAGCAGCTTGGCTCCGGGAGACTCCTACGAGCAGTACTTC,CASSLAPGDSYEQYF
TRBV9,TRBJ1-2,many,TRBD1,TGTGCCAGCAGCGTAGCTCTAACAGGGGGAAGTTATGGCTACACCTTC,CASSVALTGGSYGYTF
TRBV2,TRBJ2-1,.,TRBD1,TGTGCCAGCAGGGACAGGGGGCCGAGTCACAATGAGCAGTTCTTC,CASRDRGPSHNEQFF
TRBV2,TRBJ2-1,.,.,TGTGCCAGCAGTGAAGCGGCGGTAGCGATATACAATGAGCAGTTCTTC,CASSEAAVAIYNEQFF
TRBV3-1,TRBJ1-3,.,TRBD1,TGTGCCAGCAGCCAAGAATGGGGACAGGGAAACACCATATATTTT,CASSQEWGQGNTIYF
TRBV2,TRBJ1-2,.,TRBD1,TGTGCCAGCAGCATCACAAGGACAGGGAATGGCTACACCTTC,CASSITRTGNGYTF
TRBV20-1,TRBJ1-5,once,TRBD1,TGCAGTGCGAGACAGGGGAACACCAATCAGCCCCAGCATTTT,CSARQGNTNQPQHF
TRBV20-1,TRBJ2-7,.,.,TGCAGTGCTAGAGACTTGAAGGGAGTGGGCGAGCAGTACTTC,CSARDLKGVGEQYF
TRBV10-1,TRBJ2-1,many,TRBD2,TGCGCCAGCAGTGAGGAGCGGGGAACCTACAATGAGCAGTTCTTC,CASSEERGTYNEQFF
TRBV2,TRBJ2-7,once,.,TGTGCCAGCAGTGGGGCCGGGACGCCTACCTACGAGCAGTACTTC,CASSGAGTPTYEQYF
TRBV12-3/TRBV12-4,TRBJ1-2,.,.,TGTGCCAGCAGTTTTTCGGGACCGGGGGCAAAGGGCTACACCTTC,CASSFSGPGAKGYTF
TRBV7-9,TRBJ1-2,.,TRBD1,TGTGCCAGCAGCCGTGATTTGACAGGGGCCCATGGCTACACCTTC,CASSRDLTGAHGYTF
TRBV5-6,TRBJ2-7,.,.,TGTGCCAGCAGCCAGCGATTCAGGGGTAGGGGCGACGAGCAGTACTTC,CASSQRFRGRGDEQYF
TRBV5-5,TRBJ1-2,many,TRBD1,TGTGCCAGCAGCGCGCCGCTGTACAGGGGGCGCGATGGCTACACCTTC,CASSAPLYRGRDGYTF
TRBV20-1,TRBJ2-7,many,TRBD2,TGCAGTGCTAGATGGGCGGCGGGGGGTACCTACGAGCAGTACTTC,CSARWAAGGTYEQYF
TRBV10-1,TRBJ2-7,many,TRBD1,TGCGCCAGCAGTGCGACGGGACAGCTATACGAGCAGTACTTC,CASSATGQLYEQYF
TRBV19,TRBJ2-7,.,TRBD2,TGTGCCATTAGTCGGACTAGCGGTGGTGAGCAGTACTTC,CAISRTSGGEQYF
TRBV7-8,TRBJ1-1,many,.,TGTGCCAGCAGCTTAGGACAGGTGGTGGCCCTTTTT,CASSLGQVVALF
TRBV7-3,TRBJ2-7,.,.,TGCGCCAGCAGCCGGGCGATTGAGCAGTACTTC,CASSRAIEQYF
TRBV19,TRBJ1-1,many,TRBD1,TGTGCCAGTACTAGGGACAGGGGGCGAAAAAACACTGAAGCTTTCTTT,CASTRDRGRKNTEAFF
TRBV12-5,TRBJ2-7,many,.,TGTGCTAGTGCTCAGGGAGTAGTACGGGAGCAGTACTTC,CASAQGVVREQYF
TRBV24-1,TRBJ1-5,.,TRBD1,TGTGCCACCAGTGACAATCAGGGGGCCAATCAGCCCCAGCATTTT,CATSDNQGANQPQHF
TRBV29-1,TRBJ1-2,.,TRBD1,TGCAGCGCCGAGGAGGGACAGGGAAGCTGGCTTTCCTATGGCTACACCTTC,CSAEEGQGSWLSYGYTF
TRBV11-1,TRBJ2-3,.,.,TGTGCCAGCAGCCCCGGTGGAGGTGGTACAGATACGCAGTATTTT,CASSPGGGGTDTQYF
TRBV20-1,TRBJ2-2,.,TRBD1,TGCAGTGCTCCTACAGGGGGCGCGAACACCGGGGAGCTGTTTTTT,CSAPTGGANTGELFF
TRBV10-3,TRBJ2-7,.,.,TGTGCCATAAACGGGGGACAGCTCGACGAGCAGTACTTC,CAINGGQLDEQYF
TRBV20-1,TRBJ2-5,.,TRBD2,TGCAGTGCTAGAGAAGCGGGGGGCCCCCTTCGAGAGACCCAGTACTTC,CSAREAGGPLRETQYF
TRBV7-6,TRBJ2-3,many,.,TGTGCCAGCAGCTTTTACCCCACTAGTGCAGATACGCAGTATTTT,CASSFYPTSADTQYF
TRBV7-9,TRBJ1-1,.,.,TGTGCCAGCGGAACAGGGAGAGGCTACTTAGAAGCTTTCTTT,CASGTGRGYLEAFF
TRBV5-1,TRBJ2-1,.,.,TGCGCCAGCAGCATCGGAATGGCCAATGAGCAGCTCTTC,CASSIGMANEQLF
TRBV24-1,TRBJ1-2,.,TRBD1,TGTGCCACCAGTGGGACAGGGGGCTACACCTTC,CATSGTGGYTF
TRBV3-1,TRBJ2-5,many,.,TGTGCCAGCAGCCCACCGCAATCCCAAGAGACCCAGTACTTC,CASSPPQSQETQYF
TRBV13,TRBJ2-5,many,TRBD1,TGTGCCAGCAGCTTAGGTCACAGGGGGCTCGAAGAGACCCAGTACTTC,CASSLGHRGLEETQYF
TRBV27,TRBJ2-3,.,.,TGTGCCAGCAGAGAAAGGGGAGGAGATACGCGGTATTTT,CASRERGGDTRYF
TRBV5-1,TRBJ2-3,.,.,TGCGCCAGCAGCCTAACAGGGTTAGATACGCAGTATTTT,CASSLTGLDTQYF
TRBV11-2,TRBJ2-1,.,.,TGTGCCAGCAGCTTACAGGTACGTTGGAGCTCCTACAATGAGCAGCTCTTC,CASSLQVRWSSYNEQLF
TRBV24-1,TRBJ1-5,many,.,TGTGCCACCAGTGACAGGTTTGCGGGCAATCAGCCCCAGCATTTT,CATSDRFAGNQPQHF
TRBV5-6,TRBJ1-1,.,.,TGTGCCAGCAGTGGGGGCAGGATCACTGAAGCTTTCTTT,CASSGGRITEAFF
TRBV7-2,TRBJ1-3,.,.,TGTACCAGCAGCTTCGACGGGAAGATAAACACCATATATTTT,CTSSFDGKINTIYF
TRBV19,TRBJ2-3,.,.,TGTGCCAGTAGTATCACGGGAGCGGAGACAGATACGCAGTATTTT,CASSITGAETDTQYF
TRBV5-6,TRBJ2-7,many,TRBD1,TGTGCCAGCAGCCACCGGGACAGGGGTTACGAGCAGTACTTC,CASSHRDRGYEQYF
TRBV24-1,TRBJ2-3,.,TRBD2,TGTGCCACCAGTGACCTAACCGGGACTAAAAGCACAGATACGCAGTATTTT,CATSDLTGTKSTDTQYF
TRBV24-1,TRBJ2-5,few,.,TGTGCCACCAGTGATCCCTCCGGACAGACGTTTCAAGAGACCCAGTACTTC,CATSDPSGQTFQETQYF
TRBV15,TRBJ1-4,few,TRBD1,TGTGCCACCAGCAGGGACAGGGGTTTGGGGACTCTTTTT,CATSRDRGLGTLF
TRBV19,TRBJ2-1,many,TRBD1,TGTGCCAGTAGTATTACTGTGGCCGGGACAGGGAACAATGAGCAGTTCTTC,CASSITVAGTGNNEQFF
TRBV25-1,TRBJ1-2,few,TRBD1,TGTGCCACCGGGACAGGGGGCGAGGATGGCTACACCTTC,CATGTGGEDGYTF
TRBV25-1,TRBJ2-3,.,.,TGTGCCAGTAGTGTATTTGGGGGGGCTTCAGATACGCAGTATTTT,CASSVFGGASDTQYF
TRBV2,TRBJ1-1,.,.,TGTGCCAGCAGTGACGGAGGGGTGGCTTTCTTT,CASSDGGVAFF